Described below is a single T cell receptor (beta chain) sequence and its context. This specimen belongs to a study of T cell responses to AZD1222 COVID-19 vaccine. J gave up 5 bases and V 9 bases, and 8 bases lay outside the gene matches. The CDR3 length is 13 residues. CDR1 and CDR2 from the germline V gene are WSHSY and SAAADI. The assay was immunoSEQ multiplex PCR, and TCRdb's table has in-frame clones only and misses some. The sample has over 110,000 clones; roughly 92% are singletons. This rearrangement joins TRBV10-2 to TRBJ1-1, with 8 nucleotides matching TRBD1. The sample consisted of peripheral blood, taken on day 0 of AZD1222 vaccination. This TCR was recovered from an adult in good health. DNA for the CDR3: TGCGCCAGTTCGACAGGGGCGGGTACTGAAGCTTTCTTT. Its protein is CASSTGAGTEAFF.